The clone carrying this TCR beta chain has more than one count but fewer than ten. Its antigen is as yet unknown. A much larger clone sits a single nucleotide away, making a read error possible. This record comes from a study of T cells in Graves' hyperthyroidism and ophthalmopathy. RNA transcripts were the template for amplifying TCR beta CDR3 regions. The TCR CDR3 first-round RT-PCR relied on the HTBI primer set. A single record per CDR3 protein comes from TCRdb applying MiXCR to the multiplex PCR reads. This sample has a few hundred thousand distinct CDR3 sequences, with about a sixth found just once. Study results and limitations: Most thyroid clonotypes expanded above 0.001 were also detected in blood.

Germline CDR1 and CDR2: SGHRS and YFSETQ. The CDR3 covers 13 residues. Hyperthyroidism in the patients, aged 18 to 65, was newly diagnosed and under 2 months in duration. Specimen: blood. This chain joins TRBV5-1 and TRBJ1-2; D might be TRBD1 (5 bases). The sequence derives from a young woman with Graves' hyperthyroidism. This chain's CDR3 is CASRAEGNYGHTF. CDR3 DNA: TGCGCCAGCAGGGCAGAGGGGAACTATGGCCACACCTTC.